This section outlines one T cell receptor (beta chain) sequence together with its context. Its antigen remains unidentified. The data derive from a study of blood T cells in healthy people across ages. General study points: In the absence of known donor CMV status, changes in expanded clonotypes were possibly confounded.

V lost 1 base to trimming and J lost 4 bases; unmatched junction nucleotides: 7. The germline CDR1 and CDR2 sequences are MDHEN and SYDVKM. The length of the CDR3 is 16 residues. Alongside a J-beta primer mix, a sample-barcoded 5' primer served in a second PCR lasting roughly 6 to 11 cycles. Each CDR3 protein gets one entry after TCRdb re-called the 5' RACE reads with MiXCR. The data show around 1.7 million distinct CDR3 sequences, with under 30% seen just once and less than 9.5% held by the top ten. The clonotype was recovered from a woman aged 25 to 45 in good health. Sequences were obtained from blood. The J gene is TRBJ2-3, the V gene TRBV28, with 8 positions matching TRBD2. Written as DNA, the CDR3 is TGTGCCAGCAGTTTATCGGGGGGGGCTCCTTCAGATACGCAGTATTTT. Translating gives CASSLSGGAPSDTQYF.